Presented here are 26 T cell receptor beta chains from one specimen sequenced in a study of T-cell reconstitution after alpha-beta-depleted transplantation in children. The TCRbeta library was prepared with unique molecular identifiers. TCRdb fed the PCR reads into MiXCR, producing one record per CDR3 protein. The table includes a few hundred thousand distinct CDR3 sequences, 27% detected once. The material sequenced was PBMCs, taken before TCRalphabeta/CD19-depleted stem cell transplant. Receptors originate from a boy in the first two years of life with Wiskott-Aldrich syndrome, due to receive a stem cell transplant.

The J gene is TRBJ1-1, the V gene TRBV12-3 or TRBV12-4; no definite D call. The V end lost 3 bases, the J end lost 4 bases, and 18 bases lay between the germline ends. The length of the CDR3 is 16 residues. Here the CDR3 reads CASSFRPHTLGTEAFF. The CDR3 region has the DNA TGTGCCAGCAGTTTTAGGCCCCATACTTTGGGCACTGAAGCTTTCTTT.

CDR3: CASSDPGQESSQYF. The CDR3 DNA sequence: TGCGCCAGCAGCGACCCGGGCCAGGAGTCGTCCCAGTACTTC. The chain carries TRBV5-1 and TRBJ2-5; D remains unclear. This CDR3 spans 14 amino acids. V was trimmed by 4 bases and J by 9 bases, leaving 19 bases between them. Germline V gene data show CDR1 as SGHRS and CDR2 as YFSETQ.

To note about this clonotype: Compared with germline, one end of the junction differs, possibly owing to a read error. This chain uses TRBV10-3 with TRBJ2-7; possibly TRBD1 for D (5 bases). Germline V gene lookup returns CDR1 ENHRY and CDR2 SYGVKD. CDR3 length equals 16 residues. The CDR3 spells CDIRPQGPPLTLEQYF. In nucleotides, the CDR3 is TGTGACATCAGGCCCCAGGGTCCCCCCCTAACCCTCGAGCAGTACTTC.

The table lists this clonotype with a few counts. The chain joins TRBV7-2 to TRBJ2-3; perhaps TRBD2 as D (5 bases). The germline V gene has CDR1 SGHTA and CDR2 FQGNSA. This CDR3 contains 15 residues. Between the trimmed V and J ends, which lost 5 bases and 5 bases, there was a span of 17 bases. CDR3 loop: CASSPPPGRGDTQYF. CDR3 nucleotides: TGTGCCAGCAGCCCACCGCCAGGCCGGGGAGATACGCAGTATTTT.

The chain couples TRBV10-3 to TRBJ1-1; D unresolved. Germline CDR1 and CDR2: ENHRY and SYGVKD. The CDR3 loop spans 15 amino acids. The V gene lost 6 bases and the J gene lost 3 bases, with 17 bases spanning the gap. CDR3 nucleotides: TGTGCCATCAGCGAATCAATGGGAGGGTACACTGAAGCTTTCTTT. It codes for CAISESMGGYTEAFF.

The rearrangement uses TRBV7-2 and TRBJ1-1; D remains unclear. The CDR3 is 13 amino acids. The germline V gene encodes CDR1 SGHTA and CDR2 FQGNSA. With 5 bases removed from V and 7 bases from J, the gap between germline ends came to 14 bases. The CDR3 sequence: CASSPRPTSEAFF. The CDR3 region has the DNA TGTGCCAGCAGCCCAAGGCCGACAAGTGAAGCTTTCTTT.

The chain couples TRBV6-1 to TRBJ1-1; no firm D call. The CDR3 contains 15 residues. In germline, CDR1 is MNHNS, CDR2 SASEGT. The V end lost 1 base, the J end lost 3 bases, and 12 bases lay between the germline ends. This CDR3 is CASSEGHPGYTEAFF. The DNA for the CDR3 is TGTGCCAGCAGTGAAGGGCACCCCGGGTACACTGAAGCTTTCTTT.

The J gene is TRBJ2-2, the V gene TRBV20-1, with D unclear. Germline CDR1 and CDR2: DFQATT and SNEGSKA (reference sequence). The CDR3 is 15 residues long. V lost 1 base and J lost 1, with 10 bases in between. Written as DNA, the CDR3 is TGCAGTGCTAGAGTTGGGCAGAAGAACACCGGGGAGCTGTTTTTT. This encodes CSARVGQKNTGELFF.

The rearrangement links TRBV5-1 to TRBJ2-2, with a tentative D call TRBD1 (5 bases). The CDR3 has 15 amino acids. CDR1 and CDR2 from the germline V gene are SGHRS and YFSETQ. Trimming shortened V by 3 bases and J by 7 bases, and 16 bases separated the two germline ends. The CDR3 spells CASSSRTSQGGELFF. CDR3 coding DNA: TGCGCCAGCAGCTCTCGGACATCCCAGGGCGGGGAGCTGTTTTTT. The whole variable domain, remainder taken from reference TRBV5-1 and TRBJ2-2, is KAGVTQTPRYLIKTRGQQVTLSCSPISGHRSVSWYQQTPGQGLQFLFEYFSETQRNKGNFPGRFSGRQFSNSRSEMNVSTLELGDSALYLCASSSRTSQGGELFFGEGSRLTVL.

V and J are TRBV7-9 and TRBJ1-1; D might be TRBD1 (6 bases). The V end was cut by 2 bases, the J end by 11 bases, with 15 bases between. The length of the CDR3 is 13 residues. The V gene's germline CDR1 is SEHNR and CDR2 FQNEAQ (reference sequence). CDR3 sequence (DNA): TGTGCCAGCAGCTTAACGGGGGCTATCGGGGCTTTCTTT. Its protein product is CASSLTGAIGAFF.

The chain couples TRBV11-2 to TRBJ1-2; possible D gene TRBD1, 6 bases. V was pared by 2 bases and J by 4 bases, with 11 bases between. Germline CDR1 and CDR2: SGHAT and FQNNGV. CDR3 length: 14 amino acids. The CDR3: CASSLSQGSYGYTF. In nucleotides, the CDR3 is TGTGCCAGCAGCTTAAGTCAGGGGTCCTATGGCTACACCTTC.

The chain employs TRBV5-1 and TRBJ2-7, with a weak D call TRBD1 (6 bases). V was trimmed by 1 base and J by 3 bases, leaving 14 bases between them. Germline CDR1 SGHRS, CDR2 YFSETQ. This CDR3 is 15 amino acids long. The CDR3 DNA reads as TGCGCCAGCAGCTTGAGTGAGACAGGAGGCTACGAGCAGTACTTC. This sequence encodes CASSLSETGGYEQYF.

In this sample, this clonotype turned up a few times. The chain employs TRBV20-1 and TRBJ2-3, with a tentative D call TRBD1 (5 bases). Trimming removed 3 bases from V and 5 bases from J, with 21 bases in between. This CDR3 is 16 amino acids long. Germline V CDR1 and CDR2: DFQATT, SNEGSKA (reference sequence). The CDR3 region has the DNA TGCAGTGCTAGCGATTGGGCCAGGGTCGTGGTAGATACGCAGTATTTT. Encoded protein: CSASDWARVVVDTQYF.

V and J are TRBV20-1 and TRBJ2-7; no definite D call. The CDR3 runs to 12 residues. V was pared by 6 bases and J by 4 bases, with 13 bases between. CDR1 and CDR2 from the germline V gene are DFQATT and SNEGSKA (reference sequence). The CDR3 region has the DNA TGCAGTGCAGAGGATCAGCTTTACGAGCAGTACTTC. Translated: CSAEDQLYEQYF.

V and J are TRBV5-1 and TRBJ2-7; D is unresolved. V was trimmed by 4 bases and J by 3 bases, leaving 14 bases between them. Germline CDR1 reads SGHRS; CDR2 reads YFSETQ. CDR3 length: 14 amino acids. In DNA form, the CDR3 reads TGCGCCAGCAGCATTGACTCTCACGACTACGAGCAGTACTTC. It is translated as CASSIDSHDYEQYF.

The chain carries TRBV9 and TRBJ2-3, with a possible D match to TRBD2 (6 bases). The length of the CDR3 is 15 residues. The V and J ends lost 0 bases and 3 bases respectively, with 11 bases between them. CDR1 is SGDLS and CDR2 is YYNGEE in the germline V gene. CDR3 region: CASSVGRDWTDTQYF. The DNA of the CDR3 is TGTGCCAGCAGCGTAGGTCGGGACTGGACAGATACGCAGTATTTT.

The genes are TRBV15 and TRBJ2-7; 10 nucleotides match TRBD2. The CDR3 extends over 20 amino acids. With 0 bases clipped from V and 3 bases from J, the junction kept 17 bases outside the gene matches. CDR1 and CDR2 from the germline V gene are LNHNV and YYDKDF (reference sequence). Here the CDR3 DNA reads TGTGCCACCAGCAGAGACTATGGCTACACAGCGGGAGGGCCGAACTACGAGCAGTACTTC. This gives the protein CATSRDYGYTAGGPNYEQYF.

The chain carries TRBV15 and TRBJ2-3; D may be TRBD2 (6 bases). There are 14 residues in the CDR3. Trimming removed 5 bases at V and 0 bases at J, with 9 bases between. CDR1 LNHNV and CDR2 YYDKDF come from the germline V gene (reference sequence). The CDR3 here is CATSFSGSTDTQYF. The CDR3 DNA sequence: TGTGCCACCAGCTTCAGCGGGAGCACAGATACGCAGTATTTT.

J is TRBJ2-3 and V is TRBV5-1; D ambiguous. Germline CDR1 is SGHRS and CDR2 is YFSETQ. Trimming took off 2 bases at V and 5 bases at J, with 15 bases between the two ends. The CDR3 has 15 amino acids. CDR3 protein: CASSFGARTQDTQYF. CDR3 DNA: TGCGCCAGCAGCTTCGGAGCGAGGACCCAAGATACGCAGTATTTT.

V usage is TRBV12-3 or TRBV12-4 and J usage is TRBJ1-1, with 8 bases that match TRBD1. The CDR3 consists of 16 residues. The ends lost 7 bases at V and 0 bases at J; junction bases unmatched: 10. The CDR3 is CASIFNPGGMNTEAFF. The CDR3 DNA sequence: TGTGCCAGCATTTTTAACCCAGGGGGCATGAACACTGAAGCTTTCTTT.

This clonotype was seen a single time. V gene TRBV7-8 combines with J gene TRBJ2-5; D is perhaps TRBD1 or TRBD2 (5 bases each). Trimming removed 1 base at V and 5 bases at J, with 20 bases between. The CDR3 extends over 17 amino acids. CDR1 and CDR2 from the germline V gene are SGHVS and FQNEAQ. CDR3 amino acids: CASSLGQPREKRETQYF. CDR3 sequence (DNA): TGTGCCAGCAGCTTAGGACAGCCGAGGGAAAAACGGGAGACCCAGTACTTC.

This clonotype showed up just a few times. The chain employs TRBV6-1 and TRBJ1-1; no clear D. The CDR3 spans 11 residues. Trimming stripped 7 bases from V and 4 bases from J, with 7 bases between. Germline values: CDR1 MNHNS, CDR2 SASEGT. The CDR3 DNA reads TGTGCCAGCACGGGGAGCACTGAAGCTTTCTTT. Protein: CASTGSTEAFF.

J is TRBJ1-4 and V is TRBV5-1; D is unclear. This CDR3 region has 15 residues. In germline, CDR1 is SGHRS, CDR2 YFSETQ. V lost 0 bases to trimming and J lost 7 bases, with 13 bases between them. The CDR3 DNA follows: TGCGCCAGCAGCTTGGCATTGGACGACGGTGAAAAACTGTTTTTT. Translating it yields CASSLALDDGEKLFF.

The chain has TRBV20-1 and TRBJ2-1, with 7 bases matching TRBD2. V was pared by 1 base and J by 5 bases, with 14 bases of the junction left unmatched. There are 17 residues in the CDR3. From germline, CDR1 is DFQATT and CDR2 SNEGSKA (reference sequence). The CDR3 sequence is CSARVLGSFGLDNEQFF. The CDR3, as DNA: TGCAGTGCTAGAGTTTTGGGCAGTTTCGGACTAGACAATGAGCAGTTCTTC.

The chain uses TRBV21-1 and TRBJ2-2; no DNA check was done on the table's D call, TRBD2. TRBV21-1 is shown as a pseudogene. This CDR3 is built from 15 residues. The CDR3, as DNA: TGTGCCAGCAGCAGCGGGACTAGGGGAGCTCGGGAGCTGTTTTTT. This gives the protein CASSSGTRGARELFF.

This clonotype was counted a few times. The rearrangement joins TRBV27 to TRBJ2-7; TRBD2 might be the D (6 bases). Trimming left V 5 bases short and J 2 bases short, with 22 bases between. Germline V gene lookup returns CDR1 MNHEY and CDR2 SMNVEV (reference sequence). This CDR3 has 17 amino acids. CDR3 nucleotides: TGTGCCAGCAGTCTCCGACGGAGGGGCGGGATTGCCTACGAGCAGTACTTC. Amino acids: CASSLRRRGGIAYEQYF.